The present T cell receptor (beta chain) was sequenced within a study of T cells in Graves' hyperthyroidism and ophthalmopathy. General study results and limits: A model built on 13 V-J features separated ophthalmopathy from stable hyperthyroidism.

Ophthalmopathy patients all had a Clinical Activity Score of at least 3, a NOSPECS grade of at least 4 and disease under 3 months old. Uncontrolled infection, other autoimmune disease, pregnancy or lactation excluded patients. Based on clinical symptoms, serum thyroxine and TRAb, thyroid ultrasound and orbital computed tomography, diagnoses were reached. From RNA transcripts, TCR beta CDR3 regions were amplified. TCR CDR3 underwent first-round RT-PCR with the HTBI primer set. TCRdb reanalysed the multiplex PCR reads using MiXCR and keeps one entry per CDR3 protein. The sample has 550,000 to 600,000 distinct CDR3 sequences; 14% are singletons. Ten or more counts support this clonotype. What it recognizes is unknown. This CDR3 spans 16 amino acids. Looked up from germline, CDR1 is SGHRS and CDR2 is YFSETQ. V lost 0 bases, J lost 1 base, and 5 bases stayed unmatched.

Material for sequencing was blood. The origin of this receptor is a woman aged 18-29 years with Graves' ophthalmopathy. J is TRBJ2-7 and V is TRBV5-1; 9 nucleotides align to TRBD1. The CDR3 DNA is TGCGCCAGCAGCTTGGCCTCGACAGGGGGATCCTACGAGCAGTACTTC. This codes for CASSLASTGGSYEQYF.